These 20 T cell receptor beta chains share one sample of origin, sequenced in a study of CD8 T cells in Susac syndrome. RNA, at roughly 0.45 to 1 ug, was reverse transcribed with random hexamers. Each CDR3 protein gets one entry after TCRdb re-called the immunoSEQ multiplex PCR reads with MiXCR. The repertoire holds 110,000 or so distinct CDR3 sequences, under 95% seen once, with approximately 0.11% in the top ten. Sequences were obtained from CD8+ T cells from PBMCs. The receptor source for this set is a human donor in good health.

The chain uses TRBV12-3 or TRBV12-4 and TRBJ2-5; no reliable D call. CDR3 length: 14 amino acids. The V end lost 3 bases, the J end lost 4 bases, and 12 bases lay between the germline ends. CDR3 loop: CASSFTATRETQYF. CDR3 DNA sequence: TGTGCCAGCAGTTTCACAGCCACCCGAGAGACCCAGTACTTC.

The chain has TRBV4-3 and TRBJ2-1; tentatively, D is TRBD2 (7 bases). Deletions cut 0 bases from V and 10 bases from J, with 16 bases between. CDR3 length: 15 amino acids. The germline CDR1 and CDR2 sequences are LGHNA and YSLEER. This CDR3 reads CASSQEGGRVREQFF. DNA for the CDR3: TGCGCCAGCAGCCAAGAAGGGGGGAGGGTGCGGGAGCAGTTCTTC.

The V and J genes are TRBV28 and TRBJ1-1, with 8 bases that match TRBD1. CDR3 length: 14 amino acids. Unmatched junction bases numbered 5, after V lost 4 bases and J lost 4 bases. Germline-derived CDR1 and CDR2 are MDHEN and SYDVKM. The CDR3 coding sequence is TGTGCCAGCAGTTATATCACAGGGGGCACTGAAGCTTTCTTT. Protein: CASSYITGGTEAFF.

This clonotype was seen once. V usage is TRBV19 and J usage is TRBJ2-5; 10 bases agree with TRBD2. Looked up from germline, CDR1 is LNHDA and CDR2 is SQIVND (reference sequence). This CDR3 region has 17 residues. The J segment lost 1 base and the V segment lost 1 base, leaving 6 bases of the junction unmatched. The CDR3 DNA follows: TGTGCCAGTAGTATAGGGGCTAGCGGGGGTTCCCAAGAGACCCAGTACTTC. It is translated as CASSIGASGGSQETQYF.

V and J are TRBV5-6 and TRBJ2-7; TRBD2 might be the D (6 bases). Germline V gene lookup returns CDR1 SGHDT and CDR2 YYEEEE. This CDR3 has 13 residues. V was shortened by 5 bases and J by 5 bases, with 14 bases between the two germline ends. The DNA of the CDR3 is TGTGCCAGCAGTCCGGGACTCGAGAACGAGCAGTACTTC. This gives the protein CASSPGLENEQYF.

In this sample, this clonotype turned up once. The CDR3 nucleotides read TGTGCCAGCAGCGTAGATGGGTCTGAAGCTTTCTTT. Its translation: CASSVDGSEAFF. V gene TRBV9 combines with J gene TRBJ1-1; no definite D call. CDR1 is SGDLS, CDR2 YYNGEE, per germline. V dropped 0 bases and J dropped 6 bases, with 6 bases sitting between them. This CDR3 has 12 residues.

This chain uses TRBV7-3 with TRBJ2-7; 9 bases map to TRBD1. The germline V gene encodes CDR1 SGHTA and CDR2 FQGTGA. V was clipped by 5 bases and J by 3 bases; unmatched bases: 5. CDR3 length: 14 amino acids. CDR3 nucleotides: TGTGCCAGCAGCCCGACGGGACAGGGCTACGAGCAGTACTTC. It codes for CASSPTGQGYEQYF.

The V gene is TRBV9, the J gene TRBJ2-7; 7 bases are a match to TRBD2. The germline CDR1 and CDR2 sequences are SGDLS and YYNGEE. Trimming cost V 4 bases and J 4 bases; bases outside gene matches: 11. The CDR3 length is 15 residues. The CDR3 spells CASSPGTFGGYEQYF. CDR3 bases: TGTGCCAGCAGCCCAGGAACATTCGGGGGGTACGAGCAGTACTTC.

This sequence joins TRBV7-2 and TRBJ1-5; the D gene is possibly TRBD1 (5 bases). Germline V gene sequence: CDR1 SGHTA, CDR2 FQGNSA. The CDR3 has 14 residues. The ends were cut back, 3 bases at V and 6 bases at J, with 12 bases in the middle. CDR3 DNA: TGTGCCAGCAGCTTGCACGGGGCGAGTCAGCCCCAGCATTTT. Its translation: CASSLHGASQPQHF. Looking up the rest from reference TRBV7-2 and TRBJ1-5 gives the full variable domain: GAGVSQSPSNKVTEKGKDVELRCDPISGHTALYWYRQSLGQGLEFLIYFQGNSAPDKSGLPSDRFSAERTGGSVSTLTIQRTQQEDSAVYLCASSLHGASQPQHFGDGTRLSIL.

This clonotype occurred a few times. The V and J genes are TRBV6-5 and TRBJ1-1; D may be TRBD1 (5 bases). The CDR3 runs to 14 residues. The germline V gene has CDR1 MNHEY and CDR2 SVGAGI. V lost 6 bases and J lost 2, with 13 bases in between. The CDR3 spells CASSNGQKNTEAFF. CDR3 DNA: TGTGCCAGCAGCAACGGACAAAAAAACACTGAAGCTTTCTTT.

V is TRBV20-1 and J is TRBJ2-3; 11 bases are a match to TRBD2. CDR3 size: 15 residues. With V trimmed by 5 bases and J by 4 bases, 8 bases remained unmatched. Germline-derived CDR1 and CDR2 are DFQATT and SNEGSKA (reference sequence). The CDR3 protein is CSAQLAGVPPDTQYF. DNA for the CDR3: TGCAGTGCTCAACTAGCGGGAGTTCCTCCAGATACGCAGTATTTT.

The chain recombines TRBV7-9 with TRBJ1-2; D remains unclear. V was cut by 4 bases and J by 2 bases, with 5 bases left in between. This CDR3 region has 12 residues. Germline V CDR1 and CDR2: SEHNR, FQNEAQ (reference sequence). The CDR3 protein is CASSYDNYGYTF. The CDR3 DNA reads TGTGCCAGCAGCTACGACAACTATGGCTACACCTTC.

This clonotype was observed a single time. This chain links TRBV3-1 with TRBJ1-1, with 7 bases identical to TRBD1. The V gene's germline CDR1 is LGHDT and CDR2 YNNKEL (reference sequence). The length of the CDR3 is 13 residues. The V segment lost 1 base and the J segment 11 bases; nucleotides outside the gene matches: 7. In DNA form, the CDR3 reads TGTGCCAGCAGCCAAGCCCGGGACAGCGGCGCTTTCTTT. Its protein product is CASSQARDSGAFF. Full variable domain (remainder filled in from reference TRBV3-1 and TRBJ1-1): DTAVSQTPKYLVTQMGNDKSIKCEQNLGHDTMYWYKQDSKKFLKIMFSYNNKELIINETVPNRFSPKSPDKAHLNLHINSLELGDSAVYFCASSQARDSGAFFGQGTRLTVV.

V gene TRBV9 combines with J gene TRBJ2-2, with D perhaps TRBD1 or TRBD2 (5 bases each). V lost 0 bases and J lost 3, with 9 bases in between. Germline CDR1 and CDR2: SGDLS and YYNGEE. This CDR3 spans 15 amino acids. CDR3 sequence (DNA): TGTGCCAGCAGCGTAGTAAGGGACGACACCGGGGAGCTGTTTTTT. Protein: CASSVVRDDTGELFF.

This clonotype was seen more than once but under ten times. This chain connects TRBV29-1 to TRBJ2-4; D unresolved. The germline V gene encodes CDR1 SQVTM and CDR2 ANQGSEA. Trimming removed 4 bases from V and 0 bases from J, with 16 bases in between. The CDR3 has 16 residues. The CDR3 loop is CSVVYPIPQAKNIQYF. CDR3 nucleotide sequence: TGCAGCGTTGTTTATCCTATCCCCCAAGCCAAAAACATTCAGTACTTC.

The chain couples TRBV6-1 to TRBJ1-5; no firm D call. This CDR3 comprises 14 residues. CDR1 and CDR2 (germline): MNHNS, SASEGT. The V end lost 6 bases, the J end lost 1 base, and 10 bases lay between the germline ends. This CDR3 is CASRSPVSNQPQHF. The CDR3 DNA reads TGTGCCAGCAGGAGTCCGGTAAGCAATCAGCCCCAGCATTTT.

CDR3 nucleotides: TGTGCCAGCAGACCGGACCCGGCAGATACGCAGTATTTT. Amino acid sequence: CASRPDPADTQYF. The chain employs TRBV12-3 or TRBV12-4 and TRBJ2-3; D unresolved. CDR3 length: 13 amino acids. V lost 6 bases, J lost 4 bases, and 11 bases lay in between.

The V call is TRBV2, the J call TRBJ2-7, with TRBD1 identical over 12 bases. The V gene's germline CDR1 is SNHLY and CDR2 FYNNEI. CDR3 length: 16 amino acids. The J segment lost 7 bases and the V segment lost 6 bases, leaving 13 bases of the junction unmatched. CDR3 residues: CASSLRSGTGGDEQYF. CDR3 nucleotide sequence: TGTGCCAGCAGCCTCCGATCGGGGACAGGGGGCGATGAGCAGTACTTC.

The chain recombines TRBV7-6 with TRBJ2-1; 9 bases align to TRBD2. V gave up 4 bases and J gave up 7 bases; unmatched junction bases: 11. Looked up from germline, CDR1 is SGHVS and CDR2 is FNYEAQ. This CDR3 has 16 amino acids. CDR3 residues: CASSSIKSGGKNEQFF. The CDR3 DNA is TGTGCCAGCAGCTCCATAAAAAGCGGGGGGAAAAATGAGCAGTTCTTC.

This chain uses TRBV5-1 with TRBJ2-7; D not resolved. The CDR3 runs 12 residues. V lost 3 bases and J lost 7, with 11 bases in between. Germline CDR1 is SGHRS and CDR2 is YFSETQ. The chain's CDR3 is CASSSALGEQYF. CDR3 nucleotides: TGCGCCAGCAGCTCGGCCCTGGGTGAGCAGTACTTC.